This T cell receptor (beta chain) was captured in a study of cytomegalovirus exposure and HLA in healthy donors. Study background: Researchers previously reported finding about 110 million unique TCR beta sequences from about 200 million T cells. Study-wide results and limits: A later analysis linked a missense variant in DCLRE1C to the trimming of TCR beta V and J genes.

Of note for this clone: Antigen: not known.

The PCR had 60 Vbeta and 13 Jbeta primers. Repertoires were generated with immunoSEQ multiplex PCR, while TCRdb's copy carries only in-frame clones and drops some. This sample has around 160,000 clones, with 60% to 85% found just once. The length of the CDR3 is 14 residues. V gave up 5 bases and J gave up 11 bases; unmatched junction bases: 12. From germline, CDR1 is LNHDA and CDR2 SQIVND (reference sequence). Sequenced: PBMCs. The gene calls are TRBV19 and TRBJ2-5, with TRBD1 identical over 9 bases. The TCR comes from a man in his forties in good health and CMV-seropositive. As DNA, the CDR3 is TGTGCCAGTAGTGAGAACAGGGGGCGATGGGAGCAGTACTTC. Amino acid sequence: CASSENRGRWEQYF.